What follows are 27 T cell receptor beta chains derived from one specimen sequenced in a study of T cells after posttransplantation cyclophosphamide. Only in-frame clones appear in the TCRdb table, and some are missing; sequencing was by immunoSEQ multiplex PCR. This table has 25,000 to 35,000 clones, roughly 89% appearing once. The sequenced sample consisted of PBMCs. These receptors came from a man between 45 and 60 years old.

J is TRBJ1-6 and V is TRBV9; 8 bases are shared with TRBD1. Unmatched junction bases numbered 6, after V lost 4 bases and J lost 9 bases. The CDR3 spans 14 residues. CDR1 is SGDLS and CDR2 is YYNGEE in the germline V gene. The DNA of the CDR3 is TGTGCCAGCAGCAACCGGGACAGGACTTCACCCCTCCACTTT. As protein: CASSNRDRTSPLHF.

This clone showed up just a few times. This sequence joins TRBV27 and TRBJ1-5; D is undetermined. The V gene's germline CDR1 is MNHEY and CDR2 SMNVEV (reference sequence). The CDR3 covers 12 residues. V lost 4 bases and J 9 bases, leaving 10 bases between the germline ends. The CDR3 coding sequence is TGTGCCAGCAGTTCACGCAGCGGGCCCCAGCATTTT. This translates into CASSSRSGPQHF.

This sequence joins TRBV7-8 and TRBJ2-1; 11 nucleotides match TRBD2. This CDR3 spans 19 amino acids. CDR1 and CDR2 (germline): SGHVS, FQNEAQ. V lost 5 bases, J lost 6 bases, and 18 bases stayed unmatched. For the CDR3, the DNA is TGTGCCAGCAGCCCTGAGAGACAACTCATAGCGGGAGGGCGCAATGAGCAGTTCTTC. Its protein product is CASSPERQLIAGGRNEQFF.

The chain links TRBV5-1 to TRBJ2-7, with D possibly being TRBD1 (6 bases). V lost 4 bases and J 3 bases, leaving 14 bases between the germline ends. The germline V gene encodes CDR1 SGHRS and CDR2 YFSETQ. The CDR3 length is 14 residues. This CDR3 is CASSLYGTFYEQYF. CDR3 nucleotides: TGCGCCAGCAGCCTTTATGGGACATTCTACGAGCAGTACTTC.

The V gene is TRBV7-9, the J gene TRBJ2-1; D call uncertain. CDR1 and CDR2 (germline): SEHNR, FQNEAQ (reference sequence). This CDR3 spans 17 amino acids. Trimming took off 4 bases at V and 4 bases at J, with 20 bases between the two ends. The CDR3 loop is CASSSLGPGVGYNEQFF. CDR3 sequence (DNA): TGTGCCAGCAGCTCGCTGGGTCCGGGTGTTGGGTACAATGAGCAGTTCTTC.

The sample holds a few counts of this clone. The chain uses TRBV19 and TRBJ1-2; no firm D call. V lost 1 base, J lost 2 bases, and 8 bases lay in between. Germline V gene lookup returns CDR1 LNHDA and CDR2 SQIVND (reference sequence). The length of the CDR3 is 14 residues. This CDR3 is CASSIGHNNYGYTF. The CDR3 nucleotides are TGTGCCAGTAGTATAGGACATAACAACTATGGCTACACCTTC. Complete variable domain (other parts from reference TRBV19 and TRBJ1-2): DGGITQSPKYLFRKEGQNVTLSCEQNLNHDAMYWYRQDPGQGLRLIYYSQIVNDFQKGDIAEGYSVSREKKESFPLTVTSAQKNPTAFYLCASSIGHNNYGYTFGSGTRLTVV.

The V gene is TRBV9, the J gene TRBJ1-2, with D perhaps matching TRBD1 (5 bases). The germline V and J ends were trimmed by 1 base and 3 bases, with 7 bases remaining between them. Germline assignment: CDR1 SGDLS and CDR2 YYNGEE. The CDR3 is made up of 13 amino acids. The CDR3 DNA reads as TGTGCCAGCAGCGTACGGGGGGACTATGGCTACACCTTC. Its protein product is CASSVRGDYGYTF. Using reference TRBV9 and TRBJ1-2 for the parts outside the CDR3, the full variable domain is DSGVTQTPKHLITATGQRVTLRCSPRSGDLSVYWYQQSLDQGLQFLIQYYNGEERAKGNILERFSAQQFPDLHSELNLSSLELGDSALYFCASSVRGDYGYTFGSGTRLTVV.

This clone showed up just a few times. The V gene is TRBV10-3, the J gene TRBJ1-2, with TRBD1 matching over 9 bases. CDR1 is ENHRY, CDR2 SYGVKD, per germline. The CDR3 has 14 amino acids. Unmatched junction bases numbered 8, after V lost 8 bases and J lost 4 bases. CDR3 nucleotides: TGTGCCATCTCCCGGACAGGGGCGGCCTATGGCTACACCTTC. This codes for CAISRTGAAYGYTF.

V usage is TRBV6-5 and J usage is TRBJ1-1; 7 bases map to TRBD1. The CDR3 runs to 16 residues. Germline loops: CDR1 MNHEY, CDR2 SVGAGI. With V trimmed by 0 bases and J by 0 bases, 4 bases remained unmatched. In nucleotides, the CDR3 is TGTGCCAGCAGTTACTCGTCGGACAGGTTGAACACTGAAGCTTTCTTT. Its protein is CASSYSSDRLNTEAFF.

This chain uses TRBV19 with TRBJ1-5; tentatively, D is TRBD1 (5 bases). Germline values: CDR1 LNHDA, CDR2 SQIVND (reference sequence). The CDR3 sequence is 17 residues long. Between the trimmed V and J ends, which lost 4 bases and 2 bases, there was a span of 18 bases. This chain's CDR3 is CASSKVRAVYGNQPQHF. The CDR3 DNA sequence: TGTGCCAGTAGTAAGGTCAGGGCGGTTTATGGCAATCAGCCCCAGCATTTT.

The rearrangement joins TRBV6-6 to TRBJ1-1; no firm D call. V lost 6 bases, J lost 5 bases, and 10 bases lay in between. There are 12 residues in the CDR3. The germline V gene encodes CDR1 MNHNY and CDR2 SVGAGI (reference sequence). This CDR3 is CASRAGYTEAFF. The CDR3 DNA reads as TGTGCCAGCAGGGCGGGCTATACTGAAGCTTTCTTT.

The V and J genes are TRBV5-4 and TRBJ1-4, with D possibly TRBD1 on 6 matching bases. The CDR3 covers 16 residues. CDR1 and CDR2 from the germline V gene are SGHNT and YYREEE (reference sequence). Trimming removed 3 bases from V and 3 bases from J, with 15 bases in between. The CDR3 DNA follows: TGTGCCAGCAGCTCGAATGGACAGAACGCTAATGAAAAACTGTTTTTT. Amino acid sequence: CASSSNGQNANEKLFF.

The sample holds one count of this clone. The chain joins TRBV4-2 to TRBJ2-2, with 8 bases identical to TRBD2. The germline CDR1 and CDR2 sequences are LGHNA and YNFKEQ. Germline trimming cut 0 bases from V and 6 bases from J; bases unmatched to any gene: 3. The CDR3 covers 15 residues. The CDR3 protein is CASSQDPGGAGELFF. The CDR3 DNA is TGTGCCAGCAGCCAAGACCCGGGAGGGGCCGGGGAGCTGTTTTTT.

The chain recombines TRBV7-2 with TRBJ2-7; TRBD2 matches at 7 bases. V shed 5 bases and J 4 bases; nucleotides not matched to a gene: 11. The CDR3 has 15 amino acids. Germline V gene data show CDR1 as SGHTA and CDR2 as FQGNSA. In nucleotides, the CDR3 is TGTGCCAGCAGCACCCGAGGTAGCGGGCCATACGAGCAGTACTTC. Its translation is CASSTRGSGPYEQYF.

The chain couples TRBV5-1 to TRBJ2-1; weak D call: TRBD1 (5 bases). The CDR3 has 16 residues. CDR1 SGHRS and CDR2 YFSETQ come from the germline V gene. Trimming pared 5 bases from V and 7 bases from J, leaving 22 bases between. The CDR3 DNA is TGCGCCAGCAGATCAGGGCTTGGGATTACTGATAATGAGCAGTTCTTC. Its protein product is CASRSGLGITDNEQFF.

The CDR3 DNA is TGTGCCAGTAGTATTTTCCCAGGGACCTACGAGCAGTACTTC. It codes for CASSIFPGTYEQYF. This chain joins TRBV19 and TRBJ2-7; D perhaps matches TRBD1 (5 bases). The V and J ends lost 3 bases and 2 bases respectively, with 11 bases between them. This CDR3 has 14 residues. From germline, CDR1 is LNHDA and CDR2 SQIVND (reference sequence).

V gene TRBV28 combines with J gene TRBJ1-5; D perhaps matches TRBD1 (6 bases). CDR1 is MDHEN, CDR2 SYDVKM, per germline. Trimming cost V 6 bases and J 6 bases, with 9 bases left between them. The CDR3 is 12 residues long. CDR3 nucleotides: TGTGCCAGCAGCCAACAGGGTCAGCCCCAGCATTTT. Protein sequence: CASSQQGQPQHF. Full variable domain (missing parts from reference TRBV28 and TRBJ1-5): DVKVTQSSRYLVKRTGEKVFLECVQDMDHENMFWYRQDPGLGLRLIYFSYDVKMKEKGDIPEGYSVSREKKERFSLILESASTNQTSMYLCASSQQGQPQHFGDGTRLSIL.

This chain uses TRBV7-9 with TRBJ1-3; tentatively, D is TRBD1 (5 bases). V lost 3 bases and J 2 bases, leaving 14 bases between the germline ends. The germline gives CDR1 SEHNR, CDR2 FQNEAQ (reference sequence). The CDR3 runs 16 residues. CDR3 sequence: CASSLTGGAAGNTIYF. As DNA, the CDR3 is TGTGCCAGCAGCTTGACGGGGGGAGCGGCTGGAAACACCATATATTTT.

V usage is TRBV2 and J usage is TRBJ2-7; 9 bases fit TRBD2. Germline V gene data show CDR1 as SNHLY and CDR2 as FYNNEI. The CDR3 covers 15 residues. Trimming took 7 bases from V and 1 from J; bases not matched to a gene: 8. CDR3: CASISSLAGSYEQYF. CDR3 DNA: TGTGCCAGCATCAGTTCCCTAGCGGGATCCTACGAGCAGTACTTC.

This clone appeared a single time. The same CDR3 arises from other DNA sequences in this sample as well. This CDR3 reads CASSPGQSETQYF. The CDR3 nucleotides are TGTGCCAGCAGCCCCGGACAGTCAGAGACCCAGTACTTC. The chain joins TRBV7-3 to TRBJ2-5; tentatively, D is TRBD1 (6 bases). Trimming pared 5 bases from V and 4 bases from J, leaving 11 bases between. The germline gives CDR1 SGHTA, CDR2 FQGTGA. CDR3 length equals 13 residues. Based on the CDR3 plus reference TRBV7-3 and TRBJ2-5, the full variable domain is GAGVSQTPSNKVTEKGKYVELRCDPISGHTALYWYRQSLGQGPEFLIYFQGTGAADDSGLPNDRFFAVRPEGSVSTLKIQRTERGDSAVYLCASSPGQSETQYFGPGTRLLVL.

The chain joins TRBV7-2 to TRBJ2-3; 9 bases match TRBD2. The trim removed 3 bases at V and 5 bases at J, leaving 3 bases unmatched. CDR3 size: 14 residues. Germline V gene lookup returns CDR1 SGHTA and CDR2 FQGNSA. The CDR3 nucleotides read TGTGCCAGCAGCTTTAGCGGGGGTGGAGATACGCAGTATTTT. Encoded protein: CASSFSGGGDTQYF.

The rearrangement links TRBV14 to TRBJ1-6, with D uncertain. This CDR3 contains 13 residues. With 4 bases removed from V and 9 bases from J, the gap between germline ends came to 10 bases. CDR1 is SGHDN and CDR2 is FVKESK in the germline V gene. The CDR3 bases are TGTGCCAGCAGCCTCCAGGTTGGTTCACCCCTCCACTTT. Protein sequence: CASSLQVGSPLHF.

This chain joins TRBV5-1 and TRBJ1-2, with D perhaps matching TRBD1 (6 bases). The CDR3 loop spans 15 amino acids. The germline V and J ends were trimmed by 4 bases and 3 bases, with 16 bases remaining between them. CDR1 and CDR2 (germline): SGHRS, YFSETQ. The CDR3, as DNA: TGCGCCAGCAGCCCCGAATGGGGGCAGCACTATGGCTACACCTTC. Translated, it gives CASSPEWGQHYGYTF. Combining the CDR3 with reference TRBV5-1 and TRBJ1-2 gives the whole variable domain KAGVTQTPRYLIKTRGQQVTLSCSPISGHRSVSWYQQTPGQGLQFLFEYFSETQRNKGNFPGRFSGRQFSNSRSEMNVSTLELGDSALYLCASSPEWGQHYGYTFGSGTRLTVV.

This clone was picked up one time. This chain connects TRBV5-4 to TRBJ1-2; 8 bases are shared with TRBD1. With V trimmed by 4 bases and J by 5 bases, 19 bases remained unmatched. CDR3 length: 18 amino acids. CDR1 is SGHNT and CDR2 is YYREEE in the germline V gene (reference sequence). The CDR3 DNA reads TGTGCCAGCAGCCTAAGAGGGCGACAGGGGCTGGGAGAATATGGCTACACCTTC. This gives the protein CASSLRGRQGLGEYGYTF.

V is TRBV19 and J is TRBJ2-5; 7 bases map to TRBD1. The CDR3 is 16 amino acids. The V gene end was trimmed by 4 bases and the J gene end by 2 bases; junction bases not matched to a gene: 10. Per germline, CDR1 LNHDA and CDR2 SQIVND (reference sequence). CDR3 region: CASSRWGSGGQETQYF. The CDR3 nucleotides read TGTGCCAGTAGTAGATGGGGCTCAGGGGGACAAGAGACCCAGTACTTC.

This chain connects TRBV19 to TRBJ2-5, with D possibly matching TRBD1 (6 bases). The V gene's germline CDR1 is LNHDA and CDR2 SQIVND (reference sequence). The CDR3 sequence is 14 residues long. V was shortened by 5 bases and J by 2 bases, with 12 bases between the two germline ends. CDR3 sequence reads: CASSAQGQQETQYF. The CDR3 nucleotides read TGTGCCAGTAGTGCACAGGGACAACAAGAGACCCAGTACTTC.

This chain uses TRBV11-3 with TRBJ2-5, with D maybe TRBD2 (6 bases). The J call may not be correct, given that the DNA end is closer to TRBJ2-7. From germline, CDR1 is SGHNT and CDR2 YENEEA. The CDR3 has 12 residues. This CDR3 is CASGREPYEQYF. The CDR3 nucleotides are TGTGCCAGCGGGCGGGAACCCTACGAGCAGTACTTC.